The source of this TCR beta chain is a study of blood T cell repertoires in COVID-19. The germline gives CDR1 MNHEY, CDR2 SMNVEV (reference sequence). This CDR3 has 15 amino acids. This clone was counted a single time. Relative to the germline gene, one junction end is altered; a read error may explain this. Assay: immunoSEQ multiplex PCR; the TCRdb copy retains only in-frame clones and omits some. This sample has approximately 300,000 clones; approximately 88% occur once, and the top ten carry 5% to 7%. The sequence derives from a man between 18 and 35 years old who had recovered from COVID-19. This sequence joins TRBV27 and TRBJ1-2; 10 nucleotides line up with TRBD1. Sequencing was done on a sample of peripheral blood. This CDR3 is CASTLLGTGESRYTF. The CDR3 DNA reads TGTGCCAGCACTTTATTAGGGACAGGGGAGTCCCGGTACACCTTC.